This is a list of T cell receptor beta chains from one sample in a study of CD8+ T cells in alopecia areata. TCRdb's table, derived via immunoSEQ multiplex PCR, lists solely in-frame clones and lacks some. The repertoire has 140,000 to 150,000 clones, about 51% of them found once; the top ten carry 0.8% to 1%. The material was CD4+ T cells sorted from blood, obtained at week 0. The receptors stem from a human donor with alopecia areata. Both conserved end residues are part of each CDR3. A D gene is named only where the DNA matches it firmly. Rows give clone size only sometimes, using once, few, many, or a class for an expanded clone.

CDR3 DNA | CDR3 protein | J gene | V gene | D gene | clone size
TGTGCCACCAGCAGGCCCAGACAGGTTCTCTACAAAAACATTCAGTACTTC | CATSRPRQVLYKNIQYF | TRBJ2-4 | TRBV15 | NA | NA
TGCAGCGTTGGTGGGGCAAGGGATGGCTACACCTTC | CSVGGARDGYTF | TRBJ1-2 | TRBV29-1 | NA | NA
TGTGCCAGCACGAGCGGGAGTGGCGAGACCCAGTACTTC | CASTSGSGETQYF | TRBJ2-5 | TRBV25-1 | TRBD2 | few
TGTGCCAGCAGTTCCCGACAGGGGGGAACCGGGGAGCTGTTTTTT | CASSSRQGGTGELFF | TRBJ2-2 | TRBV2 | TRBD1 | NA
TGCGCCAGCAGCTGGGAGGGAAGCGGCTATGGCTACACCTTC | CASSWEGSGYGYTF | TRBJ1-2 | TRBV5-1 | NA | few
TGTGCCTGGAAGGCTGGCGGCCTTGGCTACACCTTC | CAWKAGGLGYTF | TRBJ1-2 | TRBV30 | NA | few
TGTGCCAGCAGTGAGGGGACAGGGATGGCGTACGAGCAGTACTTC | CASSEGTGMAYEQYF | TRBJ2-7 | TRBV25-1 | TRBD1 | few
TGCGCCAGCAGTCAATCGGGGGTTTTGGCAGTTCCGATAGAGCAGTACTTC | CASSQSGVLAVPIEQYF | TRBJ2-7 | TRBV23-1 | NA | few
TGTGGCCTGGAATTAGGTTTAGGGGGAGGGATTAATGAGCAGTTCTTC | CGLELGLGGGINEQFF | TRBJ2-1 | TRBV30 | NA | NA
TGTGCCAGCAGCGTAGTAGGAGGGGCAAGCGGGGAGCTGTTTTTT | CASSVVGGASGELFF | TRBJ2-2 | TRBV9 | NA | few